The present entry profiles one TCR beta chain with its context. Its antigen target is currently unknown. One base away there is no much larger clone; base qualities are not given. The library came from RACE. Reads for this sample came from a NextSeq 500. Library preparation attached unique molecular identifiers to individual cDNA molecules for quantitative, reproducible TCR counting. Each blood RNA sample was used to sequence both TCR alpha and TCR beta chains. Turning to the authors' computational methods: The median number of TCRs per sample was approximately 93,000, ranging from 23,224 to 690,600. The Decombinator software suite was used to annotate V, J and CDR3 in the TCR reads. For PS versus PT1 abundance plots, all samples were subsampled to the same number of TCRs (28,000). TCRs were defined as expanded if absent before sensitization and observed at least eight times at the 2-week time point. TCRdb applied fastp at Q25 and MiXCR to the public reads, then kept only in-frame beta chains. Rows merge per CDR3 protein into single entries with the most common DNA and genes. TCRdb, not the authors, supplied the V and J calls. The sample records roughly 140,000 distinct CDR3 sequences, about an eighth of which are singletons. The ten largest account for 1.1% to 1.5% of the sample.

These data originate in a study of human T cells and chemical hapten exposure (dated by TCRdb to 2020 to 2023). General notes on the study: For sensitization, 2% DPC in acetone was applied to a roughly 2 cm by roughly 2 cm area of upper inner arm skin. Throughout the study period of around 25 weeks, patients also received therapeutic DPC doses to the scalp every week. Patch testing was performed on the upper back with Finn chambers containing 0.01% DPC, and the patch tests were scored after 6 days according to International Contact Dermatitis Research Group standards. The mostly female patient cohort included alopecia areata with under or over 50% scalp involvement, alopecia totalis and alopecia universalis. The libraries were sequenced as a pool, and the TCR yield per sample differed mostly because of small variations in library volumes within the pool. In alopecia patients, the study followed how the peripheral blood TCR repertoire changed in vivo over primary and secondary sensitization to diphenylcyclopropenone (DPC), a hapten. Blood samples were taken from patients before sensitization (week 0) and then at 2, 6 and about 24 weeks after DPC sensitization. For TCR sequencing, blood came from 25 to 30 alopecia patients at anywhere from one to four time points (pre-sensitization, 2, 6 and 24 weeks).

In the paper's terms, the time point label means: patch test 2, 6 weeks after DPC sensitization. The treatment or condition label, read with the paper, signifies: therapeutic diphenylcyclopropenone sensitization with weekly scalp DPC. Blood at each patch-test visit was drawn before the patch test was applied. Eligible patients were aged 18 to 70, diagnosed with alopecia, deemed suitable for DPC therapy, and excluded if pregnant. Total RNA was extracted from unfractionated whole blood collected in Tempus Blood RNA tubes. Relative to germline, V is 1 base shorter and J is 4 bases shorter, with 23 bases between their ends. In the germline V gene (reference sequence), CDR1 corresponds to GTSNPN and CDR2 to SVGIG. Its CDR3 holds 18 amino acids, cysteine through phenylalanine. The DNA shown is the 54-base CDR3, in frame from base 1. The full study reports these points: Repeated subsampling changed both the strength of the expansion versus patch-test correlation and the threshold at which the correlation became significant. The number of TCRs above 1 in 1000 frequency did not change with DPC sensitization; there was no evidence of global repertoire structure alterations. Compared with pre-sensitization or healthy control sets, expanded TCRs formed significantly more large CDR3 similarity clusters, which is consistent with antigen-driven responses. Alopecia, a presumed autoimmune disease, was present in all patients, so the immune response of the patients might differ from that of healthy individuals. Patch test score was positively correlated with the number of PT1 expanded TCRs, with significance at thresholds 8, 16 and 32 but not at 4.

The chain is made from TRBV30 and TRBJ2-1, with a tentative D gene TRBD2 over 5 matching bases. This TCR was recovered from a woman in her forties or fifties with alopecia areata. Some clones in this sample may be carry-over from other donors' samples. The material was whole blood, obtained in connection with sensitization to the hapten diphenylcyclopropenone (DPC). The DNA sequence reads TGTGCCTGGAGTGCCTCCCTGGGGAGCGGAGCCTGGTACAATGAGCAGTTCTTC. Its protein reads: CAWSASLGSGAWYNEQFF.